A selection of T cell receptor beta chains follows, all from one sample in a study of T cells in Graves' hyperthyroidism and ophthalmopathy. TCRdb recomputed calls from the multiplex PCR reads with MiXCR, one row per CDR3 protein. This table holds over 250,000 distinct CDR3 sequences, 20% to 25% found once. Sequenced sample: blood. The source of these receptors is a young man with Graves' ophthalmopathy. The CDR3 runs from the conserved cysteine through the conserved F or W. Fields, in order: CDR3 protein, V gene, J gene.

cdr3_aa: CASSFGVQETQYF
v_call: TRBV11-2
j_call: TRBJ2-5

cdr3_aa: CASSLYTSGSHEQFF
v_call: TRBV7-3
j_call: TRBJ2-1

cdr3_aa: CASSEYRAEKLFF
v_call: TRBV27
j_call: TRBJ1-4

cdr3_aa: CASSLTGTSGLYEQYF
v_call: TRBV7-2
j_call: TRBJ2-7

cdr3_aa: CASSPGHSTDTQYF
v_call: TRBV7-7
j_call: TRBJ2-3

cdr3_aa: CASSLDDWLVADTQYF
v_call: TRBV11-3
j_call: TRBJ2-3

cdr3_aa: CAWRGKGGDSNQPQHF
v_call: TRBV30
j_call: TRBJ1-5

cdr3_aa: CASSVRGVPEAFF
v_call: TRBV6-1
j_call: TRBJ1-1

cdr3_aa: CASSEAIRTALYGYTF
v_call: TRBV2
j_call: TRBJ1-2

cdr3_aa: CSVHQDEAFF
v_call: TRBV20-1
j_call: TRBJ1-1

cdr3_aa: CASSPDRGGGYNEQFF
v_call: TRBV9
j_call: TRBJ2-1

cdr3_aa: CASTMTGATNEKLFF
v_call: TRBV5-1
j_call: TRBJ1-4

cdr3_aa: CASSRTSGPPSQQYF
v_call: TRBV28
j_call: TRBJ2-7

cdr3_aa: CASSLLGPGAGTYNEQFF
v_call: TRBV28
j_call: TRBJ2-1

cdr3_aa: CASSYDRESTEAFF
v_call: TRBV12-3/TRBV12-4
j_call: TRBJ1-1

cdr3_aa: CASSFRDGYGYTF
v_call: TRBV27
j_call: TRBJ1-2

cdr3_aa: CASSLYDRGSSYEQYF
v_call: TRBV6-5
j_call: TRBJ2-7

cdr3_aa: CASSKGGGDEQFF
v_call: TRBV6-1
j_call: TRBJ2-1

cdr3_aa: CASSALTGLGNQPQHF
v_call: TRBV6-1
j_call: TRBJ1-5

cdr3_aa: CASSTGSGYEQYF
v_call: TRBV5-1
j_call: TRBJ2-7

cdr3_aa: CATSGSSGRTDTQYF
v_call: TRBV10-3
j_call: TRBJ2-3

cdr3_aa: CASSFGTPYEQYF
v_call: TRBV12-3/TRBV12-4
j_call: TRBJ2-7

cdr3_aa: CSVEDPDYYEQYF
v_call: TRBV29-1
j_call: TRBJ2-7

cdr3_aa: CASSSTRTSATGELFF
v_call: TRBV28
j_call: TRBJ2-2

cdr3_aa: CASSFKAGGNTGELFF
v_call: TRBV12-3/TRBV12-4
j_call: TRBJ2-2

cdr3_aa: CSTREFGETQYF
v_call: TRBV29-1
j_call: TRBJ2-5

cdr3_aa: CASSLESGPIYEQYF
v_call: TRBV7-8
j_call: TRBJ2-7

cdr3_aa: CASSPPVVTVGKNIQYF
v_call: TRBV18
j_call: TRBJ2-4